This TCR beta chain was sequenced during a study of T cell repertoires in cytomegalovirus infection. Study context: Newly reported HLA-C-restricted and thoroughly characterized HLA-B-restricted CMV epitopes were employed. Evidence of both CMV infection and a matching HLA type came from public TCR beta signatures.

On this clonotype itself: Its specificity is unknown.

A single record per CDR3 protein comes from TCRdb applying MiXCR to the reads. The sample comprises approximately 150,000 distinct CDR3 sequences, 20% to 25% of which are singletons, and around a quarter rests with the top ten. Germline lookup yields CDR1 MDHEN and CDR2 SYDVKM. This CDR3 is built from 12 residues. The V end was cut by 3 bases, the J end by 4 bases, with 7 bases between. Study-wide findings and caveats: Carriage of CMV together with the relevant HLA was identifiable through cumulative public TCR beta family frequency. CMV-specific TCR beta clonotypes restricted by HLA-C were the ones dominating the ex vivo response.

Specimen: CD8+ T cells from cultured PBMCs, collected from culture after CMV antigen stimulation. This TCR derives from a human donor in good health (CMV status not recorded). Some clones in this sample may be carry-over from other donors' samples. V gene TRBV28 combines with J gene TRBJ2-7; no reliable D call. CDR3 residues: CASSFKAYEQYF. CDR3 coding DNA: TGTGCCAGCAGTTTTAAGGCGTACGAGCAGTACTTC.